One and the same sample provided the 5 T cell receptor beta chains below, sequenced in a study of blood T cell repertoires in COVID-19. Clones were sequenced by immunoSEQ multiplex PCR, and TCRdb holds only the in-frame ones, with some missing. The profile shows fewer than 450,000 clones, about 87% of them singletons. Sequenced: peripheral blood. The receptors stem from a woman between 50 and 59 years old with COVID-19, enrolled during active disease.

The chain uses TRBV5-8 and TRBJ2-3, with 8 bases fitting TRBD2. Trimming took 0 bases from V and 3 from J; bases not matched to a gene: 3. CDR3 size: 15 residues. Germline V gene sequence: CDR1 SGHTS, CDR2 YDEGEE. CDR3 nucleotides: TGTGCCAGCAGCTTGGGGGGGACTAGGACAGATACGCAGTATTTT. Translating it yields CASSLGGTRTDTQYF.

The chain recombines TRBV28 with TRBJ2-3; 7 bases agree with TRBD2. The CDR3 length is 13 residues. Trimming at V came to 6 bases and at J to 3 bases, leaving 3 bases not matched to a gene. Germline V lookup: CDR1 MDHEN, CDR2 SYDVKM. CDR3 protein: CASSMGGTDTQYF. CDR3 sequence (DNA): TGTGCCAGCAGCATGGGAGGGACAGATACGCAGTATTTT. Full variable domain (outside the CDR3, taken from reference TRBV28 and TRBJ2-3): DVKVTQSSRYLVKRTGEKVFLECVQDMDHENMFWYRQDPGLGLRLIYFSYDVKMKEKGDIPEGYSVSREKKERFSLILESASTNQTSMYLCASSMGGTDTQYFGPGTRLTVL.

The V call is TRBV4-1, the J call TRBJ1-1; 9 bases agree with TRBD1. CDR3 length equals 15 residues. The ends lost 1 base at V and 5 bases at J; junction bases unmatched: 5. Per germline, CDR1 MGHRA and CDR2 YSYEKL. CDR3 nucleotides: TGCGCCAGCAGCCAAGCCTACAGGGGGCGAACTGAAGCTTTCTTT. It yields the protein CASSQAYRGRTEAFF.

CDR3 amino acids: CASSKGGRYEQYF. DNA of the CDR3: TGTGCCAGCAGTAAAGGGGGCAGGTACGAGCAGTACTTC. The V and J genes are TRBV6-1 and TRBJ2-7, with 7 positions matching TRBD1. This CDR3 contains 13 residues. Germline values: CDR1 MNHNS, CDR2 SASEGT. V shed 5 bases and J 4 bases; nucleotides not matched to a gene: 5.

The chain uses TRBV5-1 and TRBJ2-2, with D perhaps TRBD1 (5 bases). Germline V gene lookup returns CDR1 SGHRS and CDR2 YFSETQ. The germline V and J ends were trimmed by 4 bases and 1 base, with 17 bases remaining between them. The CDR3 totals 17 residues. The CDR3 nucleotides read TGCGCCAGCAGCCCTGGCCGCAGGGTCGGGAACACCGGGGAGCTGTTTTTT. This codes for CASSPGRRVGNTGELFF.